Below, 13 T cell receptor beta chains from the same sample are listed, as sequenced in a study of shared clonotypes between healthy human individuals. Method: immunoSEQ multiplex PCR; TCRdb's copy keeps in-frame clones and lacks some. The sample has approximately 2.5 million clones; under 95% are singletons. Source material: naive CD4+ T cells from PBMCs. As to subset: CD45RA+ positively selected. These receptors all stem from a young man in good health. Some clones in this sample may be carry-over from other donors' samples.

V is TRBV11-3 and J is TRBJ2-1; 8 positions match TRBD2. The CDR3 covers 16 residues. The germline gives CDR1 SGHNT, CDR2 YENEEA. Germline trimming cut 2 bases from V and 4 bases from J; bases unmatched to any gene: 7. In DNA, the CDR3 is TGTGCCAGCAGCTTACAGGAGCGGGAGCCGTACAATGAGCAGTTCTTC. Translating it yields CASSLQEREPYNEQFF. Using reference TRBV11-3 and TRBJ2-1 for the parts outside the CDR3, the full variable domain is EAGVVQSPRYKIIEKKQPVAFWCNPISGHNTLYWYLQNLGQGPELLIRYENEEAVDDSQLPKDRFSAERLKGVDSTLKIQPAELGDSAVYLCASSLQEREPYNEQFFGPGTRLTVL.

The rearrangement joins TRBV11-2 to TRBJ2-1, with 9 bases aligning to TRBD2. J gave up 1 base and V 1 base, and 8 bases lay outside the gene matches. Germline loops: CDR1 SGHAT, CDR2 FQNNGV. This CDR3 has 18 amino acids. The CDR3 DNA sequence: TGTGCCAGCAGCTTAGGCCCAATTAGCGGGAGTTCCTACAATGAGCAGTTCTTC. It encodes CASSLGPISGSSYNEQFF.

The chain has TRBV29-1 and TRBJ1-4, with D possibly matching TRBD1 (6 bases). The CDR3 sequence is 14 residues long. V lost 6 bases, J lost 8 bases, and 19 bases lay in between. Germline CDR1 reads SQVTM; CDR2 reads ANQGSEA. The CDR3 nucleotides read TGCAGCGTGGGAGACAGGACGGTAGGCGAAAAACTGTTTTTT. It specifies CSVGDRTVGEKLFF.

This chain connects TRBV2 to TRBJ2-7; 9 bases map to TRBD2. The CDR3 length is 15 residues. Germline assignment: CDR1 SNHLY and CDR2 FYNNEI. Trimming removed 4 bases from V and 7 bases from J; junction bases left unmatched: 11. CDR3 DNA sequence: TGTGCCAGCAGTGCGTCTAGCGGGACCTCGCCAGAGCAGTACTTC. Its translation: CASSASSGTSPEQYF. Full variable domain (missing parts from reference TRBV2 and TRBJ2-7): EPEVTQTPSHQVTQMGQEVILRCVPISNHLYFYWYRQILGQKVEFLVSFYNNEISEKSEIFDDQFSVERPDGSNFTLKIRSTKLEDSAMYFCASSASSGTSPEQYFGPGTRLTVT.

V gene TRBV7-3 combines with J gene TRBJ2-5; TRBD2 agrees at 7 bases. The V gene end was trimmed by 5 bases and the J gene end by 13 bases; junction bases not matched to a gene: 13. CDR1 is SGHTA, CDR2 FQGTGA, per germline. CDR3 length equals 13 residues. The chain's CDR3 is CASSLINGGEMYF. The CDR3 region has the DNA TGTGCCAGCAGCCTCATAAATGGGGGGGAAATGTACTTC.

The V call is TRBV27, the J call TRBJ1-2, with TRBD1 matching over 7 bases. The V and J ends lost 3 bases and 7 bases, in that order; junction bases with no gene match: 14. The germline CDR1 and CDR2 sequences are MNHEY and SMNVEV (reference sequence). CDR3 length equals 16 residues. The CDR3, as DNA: TGTGCCAGCAGTTTTCAGGGGCCCAAATCAGGGGGTGGCTACACCTTC. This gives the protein CASSFQGPKSGGGYTF.

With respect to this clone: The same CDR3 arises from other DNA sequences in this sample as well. The CDR3 DNA sequence: TGTGCCAGCAGCTCTCAACAGGGGGCAGATACGCAGTATTTT. It yields the protein CASSSQQGADTQYF. The chain links TRBV5-4 to TRBJ2-3, with 8 bases lining up with TRBD1. The CDR3 consists of 14 residues. Germline V CDR1 and CDR2: SGHNT, YYREEE (reference sequence). V gave up 3 bases and J gave up 4 bases; unmatched junction bases: 4.

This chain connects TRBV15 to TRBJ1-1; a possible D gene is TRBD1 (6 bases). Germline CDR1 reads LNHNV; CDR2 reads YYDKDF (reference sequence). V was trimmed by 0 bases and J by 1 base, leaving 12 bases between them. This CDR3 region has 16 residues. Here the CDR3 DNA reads TGTGCCACCAGCAGAGATCTTCCAGGGGCGAACACTGAAGCTTTCTTT. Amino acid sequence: CATSRDLPGANTEAFF. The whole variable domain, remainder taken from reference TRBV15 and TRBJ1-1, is DAMVIQNPRYQVTQFGKPVTLSCSQTLNHNVMYWYQQKSSQAPKLLFHYYDKDFNNEADTPDNFQSRRPNTSFCFLDIRSPGLGDTAMYLCATSRDLPGANTEAFFGQGTRLTVV.

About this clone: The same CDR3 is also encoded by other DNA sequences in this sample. In DNA, the CDR3 is TGTGCCAGCAGTTCCCCGGGACAGGCCTCCTACGAGCAGTACTTC. Translated: CASSSPGQASYEQYF. The chain couples TRBV28 to TRBJ2-7; 8 bases are shared with TRBD1. In germline, CDR1 is MDHEN, CDR2 SYDVKM. The trim removed 4 bases at V and 0 bases at J, leaving 5 bases unmatched. The CDR3 consists of 15 residues.

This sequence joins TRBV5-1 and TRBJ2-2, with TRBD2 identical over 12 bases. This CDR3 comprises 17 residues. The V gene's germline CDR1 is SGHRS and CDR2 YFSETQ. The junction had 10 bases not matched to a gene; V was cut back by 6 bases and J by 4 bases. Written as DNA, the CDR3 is TGCGCCAGCACCCTAATTCTAGCGGGAGGGCCCACCGGGGAGCTGTTTTTT. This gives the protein CASTLILAGGPTGELFF.

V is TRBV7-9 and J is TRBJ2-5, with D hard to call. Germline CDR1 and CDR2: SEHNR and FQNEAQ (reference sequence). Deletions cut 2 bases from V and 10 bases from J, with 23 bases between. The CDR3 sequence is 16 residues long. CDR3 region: CASSLLFPSNNLDQYF. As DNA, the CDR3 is TGTGCCAGCAGCTTATTATTCCCGTCCAATAATTTGGACCAGTACTTC.

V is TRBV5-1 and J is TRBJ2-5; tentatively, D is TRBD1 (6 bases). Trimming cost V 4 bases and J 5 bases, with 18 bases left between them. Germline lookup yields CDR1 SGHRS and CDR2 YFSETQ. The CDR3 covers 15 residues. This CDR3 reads CASSMRDTPGETQYF. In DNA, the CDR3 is TGCGCCAGCAGCATGAGGGACACGCCCGGGGAGACCCAGTACTTC. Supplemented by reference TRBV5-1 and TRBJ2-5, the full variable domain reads KAGVTQTPRYLIKTRGQQVTLSCSPISGHRSVSWYQQTPGQGLQFLFEYFSETQRNKGNFPGRFSGRQFSNSRSEMNVSTLELGDSALYLCASSMRDTPGETQYFGPGTRLLVL.

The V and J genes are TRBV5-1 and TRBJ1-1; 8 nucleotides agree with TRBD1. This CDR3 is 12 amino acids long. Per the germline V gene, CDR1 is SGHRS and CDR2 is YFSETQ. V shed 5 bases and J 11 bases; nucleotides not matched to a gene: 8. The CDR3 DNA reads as TGCGCCAGCAGTTTAAACAGGGGGACGGCTTTCTTT. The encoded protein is CASSLNRGTAFF.